A single sample is the source of the 17 T cell receptor beta chains below, sequenced in a study of long-term antiretroviral therapy in people with HIV. Survey-level resolution applied to immunoSEQ assay v3.0. TCRdb's table, derived via immunoSEQ multiplex PCR, lists solely in-frame clones and lacks some. The table records about 25,000 clones, approximately 88% of them present only once. The input for sequencing was unsorted PBMCs, taken around 4.1 years after starting antiretroviral therapy. All receptors derive from a man aged 25-40 years with HIV.

The genes are TRBV5-4 and TRBJ2-7; possibly TRBD1 for D (6 bases). Germline lookup yields CDR1 SGHNT and CDR2 YYREEE (reference sequence). The CDR3 is 14 residues long. The V end was cut by 4 bases, the J end by 5 bases, with 16 bases between. CDR3 DNA sequence: TGTGCCAGCAGCCCGACAGGACCCCCCGACGAGCAGTACTTC. Encoded protein: CASSPTGPPDEQYF.

This clone was seen a few times. The chain carries TRBV9 and TRBJ2-1; D not resolved. Germline CDR1 SGDLS, CDR2 YYNGEE. V gave up 3 bases and J gave up 9 bases, with 19 bases separating them. This CDR3 is 15 amino acids long. CDR3 in amino acids: CASSAWPTLRGEQFF. The CDR3 DNA is TGTGCCAGCAGCGCCTGGCCCACCCTCCGAGGTGAGCAGTTCTTC.

A single count supports this clone. This sequence joins TRBV6-5 and TRBJ2-7; TRBD1 might be the D (5 bases). CDR1 is MNHEY and CDR2 is SVGAGI in the germline V gene. The CDR3 is 12 residues long. Deletions cut 3 bases from V and 3 bases from J, with 6 bases between. The CDR3 DNA follows: TGTGCCAGCAGTTATCAGGGCTACGAGCAGTACTTC. Residues: CASSYQGYEQYF.

The chain is built from TRBV7-2 and TRBJ2-1, with 12 bases that match TRBD2. The trim removed 2 bases at V and 8 bases at J, leaving 4 bases unmatched. Germline V gives CDR1 SGHTA, CDR2 FQGNSA. The CDR3 is 15 amino acids. CDR3 DNA: TGTGCCAGCAGCTTACGACTAGCGGGAGTTTATGAGCAGTTCTTC. Its protein is CASSLRLAGVYEQFF.

This chain links TRBV4-1 with TRBJ1-4; 7 bases map to TRBD1. Per the germline V gene, CDR1 is MGHRA and CDR2 is YSYEKL. V shed 4 bases and J 4 bases; nucleotides not matched to a gene: 6. This CDR3 is 15 amino acids long. The CDR3 DNA follows: TGCGCCAGCAGCCCTGGGACAGCTTTTAATGAAAAACTGTTTTTT. Its protein is CASSPGTAFNEKLFF.

The gene calls are TRBV4-2 and TRBJ2-7; D not certain. The germline CDR1 and CDR2 sequences are LGHNA and YNFKEQ. This CDR3 region has 12 residues. V dropped 4 bases and J dropped 7 bases, with 11 bases sitting between them. CDR3 bases: TGTGCCAGCAGCCGAGAGCACCGGGAGCAGTACTTC. Its protein is CASSREHREQYF.

CDR3 DNA: TGTGCCAGCAGTGAATTTAGGGGGCGCGCAGATACGCAGTATTTT. Translating gives CASSEFRGRADTQYF. The J gene is TRBJ2-3, the V gene TRBV25-1; 7 bases fit TRBD1. Germline V gene lookup returns CDR1 MGHDK and CDR2 SYGVNS. The CDR3 extends over 15 amino acids. Trimming at V came to 1 base and at J to 4 bases, leaving 5 bases not matched to a gene.

V usage is TRBV10-3 and J usage is TRBJ2-1; D is possibly TRBD2 (5 bases). The V and J ends lost 4 bases and 7 bases respectively, with 11 bases between them. The CDR3 length is 13 residues. Looked up from germline, CDR1 is ENHRY and CDR2 is SYGVKD. CDR3 DNA sequence: TGTGCCATCAGTGGCGGGTCTCGGAATGAGCAGTTCTTC. The encoded protein is CAISGGSRNEQFF.

The chain couples TRBV18 to TRBJ1-2; D is perhaps TRBD1 (6 bases). This CDR3 has 15 residues. V was pared by 6 bases and J by 2 bases, with 16 bases between. Germline CDR1 KGHSH, CDR2 LQKENI. The CDR3 loop reads CASSLSATGNYGYTF. CDR3 nucleotides: TGTGCCAGCTCTCTATCGGCCACAGGGAACTATGGCTACACCTTC. Full variable domain (rest looked up from reference TRBV18 and TRBJ1-2): NAGVMQNPRHLVRRRGQEARLRCSPMKGHSHVYWYRQLPEEGLKFMVYLQKENIIDESGMPKERFSAEFPKEGPSILRIQQVVRGDSAAYFCASSLSATGNYGYTFGSGTRLTVV.

The chain has TRBV30 and TRBJ1-5; D is unresolved. Trimming took 3 bases from V and 0 from J, leaving 6 bases between them. The CDR3 spans 13 residues. CDR1 and CDR2 from the germline V gene are GTSNPN and SVGIG (reference sequence). CDR3 bases: TGTGCCTGGAGCCGGTATAGCAATCAGCCCCAGCATTTT. It is translated as CAWSRYSNQPQHF.

This clone has only a few counts. Relative to the germline gene, one junction end is altered; a read error may explain this. The chain recombines TRBV6-5 with TRBJ1-1; unclear D gene. The CDR3 extends over 14 amino acids. CDR1 and CDR2 from the germline V gene are MNHEY and SVGAGI. In DNA form, the CDR3 reads TGTTCCAGCAGCGCGATCAAACTGAACACTGAAGCTTTCTTT. It translates to CSSSAIKLNTEAFF.

The gene calls are TRBV7-9 and TRBJ2-1; 13 nucleotides align to TRBD2. This CDR3 comprises 15 residues. The J segment lost 8 bases and the V segment lost 5 bases, leaving 6 bases of the junction unmatched. Germline V CDR1 and CDR2: SEHNR, FQNEAQ (reference sequence). CDR3 DNA: TGTGCCAGCAGCCCGACTAGCGGGAGGTGGGATGAGCAGTTCTTC. Translating gives CASSPTSGRWDEQFF.

This clone was observed a handful of times. V and J are TRBV19 and TRBJ2-7; D call uncertain. The CDR3 is 12 residues long. Germline V gene sequence: CDR1 LNHDA, CDR2 SQIVND (reference sequence). Trimming took off 5 bases at V and 3 bases at J, with 8 bases between the two ends. The CDR3 DNA reads as TGTGCCAGTAGTTCCGCGGTCTACGAGCAGTACTTC. Its protein is CASSSAVYEQYF.

J is TRBJ2-7 and V is TRBV18, with D possibly matching TRBD1 (6 bases). Germline loops: CDR1 KGHSH, CDR2 LQKENI. The CDR3 is 15 amino acids. Trimming pared 3 bases from V and 2 bases from J, leaving 14 bases between. The CDR3 loop reads CASSPGPDSPYEQYF. In DNA form, the CDR3 reads TGTGCCAGCTCACCTGGTCCGGACAGTCCCTACGAGCAGTACTTC.

The chain carries TRBV12-5 and TRBJ2-7; 7 bases line up with TRBD1. Germline V gene data show CDR1 as LGHNT and CDR2 as FRNRAP. J gave up 2 bases and V 4 bases, and 2 bases lay outside the gene matches. The CDR3 sequence is 13 residues long. CDR3 sequence reads: CASGSGQPYEQYF. CDR3 DNA: TGTGCTAGTGGTTCGGGACAGCCCTACGAGCAGTACTTC.

The chain recombines TRBV11-2 with TRBJ1-2, with 7 nucleotides matching TRBD1. CDR3 length: 16 residues. With 0 bases clipped from V and 6 bases from J, the junction kept 10 bases outside the gene matches. Looked up from germline, CDR1 is SGHAT and CDR2 is FQNNGV. The DNA for the CDR3 is TGTGCCAGCAGCTTAGATCGAGAGGGGGCGCAAGATGGCTACACCTTC. Its translation: CASSLDREGAQDGYTF.

The chain links TRBV30 to TRBJ1-2; possibly TRBD1 for D (5 bases). V was cut by 2 bases and J by 0 bases, with 10 bases left in between. Germline CDR1 reads GTSNPN; CDR2 reads SVGIG (reference sequence). The CDR3 covers 14 residues. The CDR3 sequence is CAWSSGGANYGYTF. CDR3 in DNA: TGTGCCTGGAGTTCGGGGGGAGCTAACTATGGCTACACCTTC.